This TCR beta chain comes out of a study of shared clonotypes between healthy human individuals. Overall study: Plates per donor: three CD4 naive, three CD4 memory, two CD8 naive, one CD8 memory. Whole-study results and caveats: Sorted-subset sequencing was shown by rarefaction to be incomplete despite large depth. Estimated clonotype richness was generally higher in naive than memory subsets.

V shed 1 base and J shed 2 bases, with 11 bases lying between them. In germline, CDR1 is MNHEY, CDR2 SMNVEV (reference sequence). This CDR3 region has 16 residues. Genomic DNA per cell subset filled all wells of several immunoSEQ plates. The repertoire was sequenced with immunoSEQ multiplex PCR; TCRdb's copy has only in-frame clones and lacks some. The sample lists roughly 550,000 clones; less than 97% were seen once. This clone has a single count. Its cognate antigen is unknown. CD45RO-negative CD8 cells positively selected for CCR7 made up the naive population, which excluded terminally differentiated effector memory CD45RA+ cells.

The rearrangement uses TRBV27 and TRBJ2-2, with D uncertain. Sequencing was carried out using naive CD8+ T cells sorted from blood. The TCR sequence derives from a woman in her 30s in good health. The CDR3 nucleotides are TGTGCCAGCAGTTTATTTGGTCAGTTCAACACCGGGGAGCTGTTTTTT. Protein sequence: CASSLFGQFNTGELFF.